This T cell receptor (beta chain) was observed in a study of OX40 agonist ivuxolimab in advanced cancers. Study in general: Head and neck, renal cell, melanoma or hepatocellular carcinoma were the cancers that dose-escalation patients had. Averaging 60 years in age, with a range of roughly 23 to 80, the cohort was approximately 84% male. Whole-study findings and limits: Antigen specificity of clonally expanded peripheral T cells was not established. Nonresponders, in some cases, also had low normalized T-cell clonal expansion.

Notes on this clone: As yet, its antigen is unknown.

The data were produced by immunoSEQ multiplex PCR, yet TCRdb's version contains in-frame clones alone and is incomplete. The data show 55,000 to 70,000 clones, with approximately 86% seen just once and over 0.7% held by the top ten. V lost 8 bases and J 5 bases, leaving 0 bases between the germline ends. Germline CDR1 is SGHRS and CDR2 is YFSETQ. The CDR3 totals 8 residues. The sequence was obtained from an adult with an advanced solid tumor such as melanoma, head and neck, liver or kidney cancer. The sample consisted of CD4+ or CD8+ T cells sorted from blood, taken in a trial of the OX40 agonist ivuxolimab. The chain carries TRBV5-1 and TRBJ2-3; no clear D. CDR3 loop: CARDTQYF. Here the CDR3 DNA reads TGCGCCAGAGATACGCAGTATTTT.